This TCR beta chain appears in the sequencing data of a study of blood T cell repertoires in COVID-19. The authors' processing: Amplified reference gene primers provided the basis for estimating nucleated cell counts. Sequencing was performed with immunoSEQ multiplex PCR; in TCRdb, only in-frame clones are kept and a portion is missing. Clonal size and the V and J genes are those of that table, whereas D and trimming came from the DNA. Found here are approximately 380,000 clones, more than 75% of them singletons; the top ten hold more than 0.95%. Cohorts were assigned according to the clinical history that participants reported. CDR1 and CDR2 (germline): SGHVS, FQNEAQ. CDR3 length: 14 amino acids. V was pared by 0 bases and J by 6 bases, with 11 bases between.

Sequencing was carried out using PBMCs or T cells enriched from blood (not recorded which). The V call is TRBV7-8, the J call TRBJ1-1, with D tentatively TRBD1 (5 bases). This clonotype was sampled from a woman aged 18-29 years who had recovered from COVID-19. The CDR3 region is CASSLAGRAPEAFF. DNA for the CDR3: TGTGCCAGCAGCTTAGCAGGCAGGGCCCCTGAAGCTTTCTTT. Supplemented by reference TRBV7-8 and TRBJ1-1, the full variable domain reads GAGVSQSPRYKVAKRGQDVALRCDPISGHVSLFWYQQALGQGPEFLTYFQNEAQLDKSGLPSDRFFAERPEGSVSTLKIQRTQQEDSAVYLCASSLAGRAPEAFFGQGTRLTVV.